This entry lists 14 T cell receptor beta chains sequenced from one sample in a study of CD8+CD57+ T cells in acquired aplastic anemia. Genomic DNA constituted the template upon which TCR beta VDJ and CDR3 profiling was performed. TCRdb reanalysed the reads using MiXCR and keeps one entry per CDR3 protein. Of just over 450,000 distinct CDR3 sequences listed, around 30% are singletons. By flow cytometry, patients selected for sequencing had shown an expansion of CD8+CD57+ cells. Sequenced material: sorted CD4+, CD8+, or CD8+CD57+ T cells (not recorded which) from PBMCs. The receptors originated from a human donor with aplastic anemia.

The CDR3 region is CASSYKWDQPQHF. The DNA of the CDR3 is TGTGCCAGCAGTTATAAATGGGATCAGCCCCAGCATTTT. This chain links TRBV6-2 or TRBV6-3 with TRBJ1-5; D unresolved. This CDR3 has 13 amino acids. CDR1 is MNHEY, CDR2 SVGEGT, per germline. V was shortened by 3 bases and J by 5 bases, with 8 bases between the two germline ends.

This clonotype was picked up many times. The CDR3 DNA follows: TGTGCCAGCAGCCCTGCAGGTAGCTCCTACGAGCAGTACTTC. It yields the protein CASSPAGSSYEQYF. V gene TRBV7-2 combines with J gene TRBJ2-7; D is undetermined. Trimming left V 5 bases short and J 0 bases short, with 11 bases between. In germline, CDR1 is SGHTA, CDR2 FQGNSA. The CDR3 extends over 14 amino acids. The full variable domain, its missing parts supplied by reference TRBV7-2 and TRBJ2-7, is GAGVSQSPSNKVTEKGKDVELRCDPISGHTALYWYRQSLGQGLEFLIYFQGNSAPDKSGLPSDRFSAERTGGSVSTLTIQRTQQEDSAVYLCASSPAGSSYEQYFGPGTRLTVT.

At least ten counts were recorded for this clonotype. V and J are TRBV19 and TRBJ2-7, with D hard to call. This CDR3 has 14 residues. Germline CDR1 reads LNHDA; CDR2 reads SQIVND (reference sequence). The V end was cut by 1 base, the J end by 0 bases, with 7 bases between. The CDR3 DNA is TGTGCCAGTAGTATAGGGCCGACCTCCTACGAGCAGTACTTC. It is translated as CASSIGPTSYEQYF.

V gene TRBV5-6 combines with J gene TRBJ1-2, with 7 bases matching TRBD1. The CDR3 runs to 14 residues. Germline V CDR1 and CDR2: SGHDT, YYEEEE. The junction had 6 bases not matched to a gene; V was cut back by 3 bases and J by 4 bases. CDR3 sequence reads: CASSSTGAGYGYTF. CDR3 sequence (DNA): TGTGCCAGCAGCTCCACAGGGGCGGGCTATGGCTACACCTTC.

The chain has TRBV5-1 and TRBJ1-1, with a weak D call TRBD1 (6 bases). Trimming removed 4 bases from V and 2 bases from J, with 15 bases in between. CDR1 SGHRS and CDR2 YFSETQ come from the germline V gene. The CDR3 covers 15 residues. DNA for the CDR3: TGCGCCAGCAGCGACACCGGGACATCCAACACTGAAGCTTTCTTT. Its translation is CASSDTGTSNTEAFF.

This chain uses TRBV7-2 with TRBJ1-5; no firm D call. The CDR3 runs 13 residues. CDR1 is SGHTA and CDR2 is FQGNSA in the germline V gene. V was shortened by 11 bases and J by 4 bases, with 15 bases between the two germline ends. CDR3 in DNA: TGTGCCTGGAGCGCGGGTCAAAATCAGCCCCAGCATTTT. Translated, it gives CAWSAGQNQPQHF.

This clonotype was seen many times. The chain carries TRBV7-2 and TRBJ1-4; D uncertain. The CDR3 has 15 amino acids. V was cut by 1 base and J by 7 bases, with 13 bases left in between. CDR1 is SGHTA and CDR2 is FQGNSA in the germline V gene. The CDR3 sequence: CASSLGVGGSEKLFF. In nucleotides, the CDR3 is TGTGCCAGCAGCTTAGGGGTTGGCGGCAGTGAAAAACTGTTTTTT.

This sequence joins TRBV5-1 and TRBJ2-7, with 11 bases fitting TRBD1. The ends lost 2 bases at V and 2 bases at J; junction bases unmatched: 9. This CDR3 has 17 residues. Germline assignment: CDR1 SGHRS and CDR2 YFSETQ. The chain's CDR3 is CASSFGTGGLPTYEQYF. CDR3 DNA sequence: TGCGCCAGCAGCTTCGGGACAGGGGGACTTCCCACCTACGAGCAGTACTTC.

In its sample, this clonotype was seen many times. The chain recombines TRBV3-1 with TRBJ2-7, with 8 positions matching TRBD2. V was clipped by 4 bases and J by 5 bases; unmatched bases: 13. CDR1 and CDR2 (germline): LGHDT, YNNKEL (reference sequence). This CDR3 has 16 residues. The CDR3 DNA sequence: TGTGCCAGCAGCCTGTCCGCCGGGGGGGCCGCCCACGAGCAGTACTTC. Protein product: CASSLSAGGAAHEQYF.

Details on this clonotype: This may come from a read error, since a much larger clone is one base off. V is TRBV20-1 and J is TRBJ2-7, with TRBD2 matching 8 bases. The V segment lost 6 bases and the J segment 6 bases; nucleotides outside the gene matches: 7. The CDR3 is 12 residues long. CDR1 is DFQATT, CDR2 SNEGSKA, per germline (reference sequence). The CDR3 loop is CSAQAGVCEQYF. The CDR3 DNA reads as TGCAGTGCACAAGCGGGAGTCTGCGAGCAGTACTTC.

This clonotype has more than one count but fewer than ten. The chain employs TRBV13 and TRBJ2-1, with D possibly matching TRBD2 (7 bases). CDR3 length equals 15 residues. Germline lookup yields CDR1 PRHDT and CDR2 FYEKMQ (reference sequence). V was shortened by 0 bases and J by 4 bases, with 10 bases between the two germline ends. The chain's CDR3 is CASSLGGGPYNEQFF. The CDR3 DNA reads TGTGCCAGCAGCTTAGGCGGGGGGCCGTACAATGAGCAGTTCTTC. Using reference TRBV13 and TRBJ2-1 for the parts outside the CDR3, the full variable domain is AAGVIQSPRHLIKEKRETATLKCYPIPRHDTVYWYQQGPGQDPQFLISFYEKMQSDKGSIPDRFSAQQFSDYHSELNMSSLELGDSALYFCASSLGGGPYNEQFFGPGTRLTVL.

Many counts were recorded for this clonotype. The rearrangement links TRBV7-9 to TRBJ2-7, with unresolved D. This CDR3 region has 11 residues. Germline V gene data show CDR1 as SEHNR and CDR2 as FQNEAQ (reference sequence). Trimming left V 2 bases short and J 6 bases short, with 5 bases between. Written as DNA, the CDR3 is TGTGCCAGCAGCTTATTTCTCGAGCAGTACTTC. It translates to CASSLFLEQYF.

This clonotype was recorded at least ten times. The chain employs TRBV6-1 and TRBJ2-7; D might be TRBD1 or TRBD2, each matching 6 bases. The CDR3 has 16 amino acids. V was pared by 3 bases and J by 3 bases, with 18 bases between. Germline loops: CDR1 MNHNS, CDR2 SASEGT. The CDR3, as DNA: TGTGCCAGCAGTGACAGCCGGGGGCGCTTAGACTACGAGCAGTACTTC. Protein sequence: CASSDSRGRLDYEQYF.

The chain is built from TRBV30 and TRBJ2-7; 7 bases fit TRBD1. V dropped 4 bases and J dropped 5; count of bases not matched to a gene: 11. Germline CDR1 is GTSNPN and CDR2 is SVGIG (reference sequence). The CDR3 covers 14 residues. The CDR3 reads CAWMDRQVSHEQYF. CDR3 coding DNA: TGTGCCTGGATGGACAGGCAAGTTTCCCACGAGCAGTACTTC.